The 23 T cell receptor beta chains below all came from one sample that was sequenced in a study of cytomegalovirus exposure and HLA in healthy donors. The PCR was carried out with 60 Vbeta primers and 13 Jbeta primers. Profiled with immunoSEQ multiplex PCR; TCRdb holds only in-frame clones, not every one. In all, the sample yields about 54,000 clones. The sample was PBMCs. The receptors stem from a woman between 40 and 55 years old in good health and CMV-seronegative.

In DNA, the CDR3 is TGCGCCAGCAGCTTGCGAGGGCGGGAGGGGGAAGAGCAGTACTTC. This encodes CASSLRGREGEEQYF. The chain links TRBV5-1 to TRBJ2-7; 9 bases are a match to TRBD2. CDR3 length: 15 amino acids. Trimming at V came to 1 base and at J to 7 bases, leaving 9 bases not matched to a gene. The V gene's germline CDR1 is SGHRS and CDR2 YFSETQ.

The chain is built from TRBV10-1 and TRBJ1-1, with D possibly being TRBD1 (5 bases). Per germline, CDR1 WNHNN and CDR2 SYGVQD (reference sequence). V was pared by 8 bases and J by 4 bases, with 20 bases between. This CDR3 spans 15 amino acids. The DNA of the CDR3 is TGCGCCAGCCGAAACGGAATAGGGGTTGGCACTGAAGCTTTCTTT. It codes for CASRNGIGVGTEAFF.

The chain recombines TRBV5-1 with TRBJ1-3, with no clear D. CDR3 length: 13 amino acids. CDR1 SGHRS and CDR2 YFSETQ come from the germline V gene. Trimming took 1 base from V and 3 from J, leaving 5 bases between them. The CDR3 here is CASSLHGGNTIYF. The CDR3 DNA is TGCGCCAGCAGCTTGCACGGTGGAAACACCATATATTTT.

CDR3 amino acids: CASSLDTGQDQPQHF. In DNA, the CDR3 is TGTGCCAGCAGCTTAGATACAGGGCAGGATCAGCCCCAGCATTTT. This chain connects TRBV7-2 to TRBJ1-5; weak D call: TRBD1 (6 bases). Trimming cost V 1 base and J 5 bases, with 12 bases left between them. The CDR3 totals 15 residues. The germline CDR1 and CDR2 sequences are SGHTA and FQGNSA.

The chain is built from TRBV19 and TRBJ1-1; 8 bases match TRBD1. Germline CDR1 reads LNHDA; CDR2 reads SQIVND (reference sequence). V lost 7 bases to trimming and J lost 4 bases; unmatched junction nucleotides: 8. The CDR3 extends over 14 amino acids. CDR3 DNA sequence: TGTGCCAGTACTACAGGGGGATTCAGCACTGAAGCTTTCTTT. Amino acid sequence: CASTTGGFSTEAFF.

The chain couples TRBV5-1 to TRBJ1-6, with D maybe TRBD1 (5 bases). Between the trimmed V and J ends, which lost 7 bases and 6 bases, there was a span of 14 bases. CDR3 length: 14 residues. Germline V gene sequence: CDR1 SGHRS, CDR2 YFSETQ. Written as DNA, the CDR3 is TGCGCCAGCTGTCTGGGACTCCCTAATTCACCCCTCCACTTT. Protein product: CASCLGLPNSPLHF. Using reference TRBV5-1 and TRBJ1-6 for the parts outside the CDR3, the full variable domain is KAGVTQTPRYLIKTRGQQVTLSCSPISGHRSVSWYQQTPGQGLQFLFEYFSETQRNKGNFPGRFSGRQFSNSRSEMNVSTLELGDSALYLCASCLGLPNSPLHFGNGTRLTVT.

The CDR3 here is CASSSTSGAKETQYF. CDR3 DNA: TGTGCCAGCTCATCGACTAGCGGGGCTAAGGAGACCCAGTACTTC. The V call is TRBV18, the J call TRBJ2-5, with 11 bases lining up with TRBD2. Germline CDR1 and CDR2: KGHSH and LQKENI. Trimming removed 5 bases from V and 5 bases from J; junction bases left unmatched: 7. The CDR3 consists of 15 residues.

The chain joins TRBV6-1 to TRBJ1-1; D uncertain. V was shortened by 6 bases and J by 2 bases, with 10 bases between the two germline ends. This CDR3 comprises 13 residues. CDR1 is MNHNS and CDR2 is SASEGT in the germline V gene. The CDR3 DNA sequence: TGTGCCAGCAGGGGTACAGAAAACACTGAAGCTTTCTTT. As protein: CASRGTENTEAFF.

This chain connects TRBV5-4 to TRBJ2-7; D call uncertain. V gave up 0 bases and J gave up 3 bases, with 7 bases separating them. This CDR3 comprises 13 residues. The germline CDR1 and CDR2 sequences are SGHNT and YYREEE (reference sequence). CDR3 sequence: CASSLGTGYEQYF. The CDR3 DNA follows: TGTGCCAGCAGCTTGGGTACGGGCTACGAGCAGTACTTC. Full variable domain (missing parts from reference TRBV5-4 and TRBJ2-7): ETGVTQSPTHLIKTRGQQVTLRCSSQSGHNTVSWYQQALGQGPQFIFQYYREEENGRGNFPPRFSGLQFPNYSSELNVNALELDDSALYLCASSLGTGYEQYFGPGTRLTVT.

The CDR3 spells CASSEVMWTTIAYEQYF. CDR3 nucleotide sequence: TGTGCCAGCAGTGAAGTAATGTGGACTACTATAGCCTACGAGCAGTACTTC. The rearrangement links TRBV6-1 to TRBJ2-7; the D gene is possibly TRBD2 (6 bases). Germline V lookup: CDR1 MNHNS, CDR2 SASEGT. V was shortened by 1 base and J by 2 bases, with 18 bases between the two germline ends. The CDR3 runs 17 residues.

The V call is TRBV6-1, the J call TRBJ1-1; the D gene is possibly TRBD1 (6 bases). The V and J ends lost 5 bases and 1 base respectively, with 14 bases between them. Germline V gene sequence: CDR1 MNHNS, CDR2 SASEGT. The CDR3 spans 15 residues. CDR3 sequence: CASSPGGAPNTEAFF. The CDR3 nucleotides are TGTGCCAGCAGTCCGGGGGGGGCCCCGAACACTGAAGCTTTCTTT.

This chain joins TRBV19 and TRBJ1-1; D perhaps matches TRBD1 (5 bases). The V and J ends lost 4 bases and 6 bases respectively, with 15 bases between them. The germline CDR1 and CDR2 sequences are LNHDA and SQIVND (reference sequence). This CDR3 region has 14 residues. The DNA of the CDR3 is TGTGCCAGTAGTACCAGGGTTGGGTTGTCTGAAGCTTTCTTT. It translates to CASSTRVGLSEAFF.

The rearrangement links TRBV7-9 to TRBJ2-3; no clear D. The CDR3 extends over 12 amino acids. V lost 8 bases to trimming and J lost 5 bases, with 11 bases between them. Germline-derived CDR1 and CDR2 are SEHNR and FQNEAQ (reference sequence). The CDR3 DNA sequence: TGTGCCAGCGCCCGGTCCCAAGATACGCAGTATTTT. Protein sequence: CASARSQDTQYF. Combining the CDR3 with reference TRBV7-9 and TRBJ2-3 gives the whole variable domain DTGVSQNPRHKITKRGQNVTFRCDPISEHNRLYWYRQTLGQGPEFLTYFQNEAQLEKSRLLSDRFSAERPKGSFSTLEIQRTEQGDSAMYLCASARSQDTQYFGPGTRLTVL.

The chain carries TRBV28 and TRBJ1-5; D is possibly TRBD1 (6 bases). Trimming shortened V by 6 bases and J by 4 bases, and 10 bases separated the two germline ends. Germline lookup yields CDR1 MDHEN and CDR2 SYDVKM. The CDR3 is made up of 13 amino acids. Here the CDR3 DNA reads TGTGCCAGCAGCCGGACAGTTAATCAGCCCCAGCATTTT. This gives the protein CASSRTVNQPQHF.

The gene calls are TRBV14 and TRBJ1-6; unclear D gene. The germline CDR1 and CDR2 sequences are SGHDN and FVKESK. CDR3 length: 14 amino acids. V lost 5 bases, J lost 7 bases, and 12 bases lay in between. CDR3: CASSSRVFNSPLHF. CDR3 DNA: TGTGCCAGCAGCTCACGGGTATTCAATTCACCCCTCCACTTT.

This chain joins TRBV5-4 and TRBJ1-2; tentative D call: TRBD1 (6 bases). V lost 4 bases to trimming and J lost 5 bases, with 12 bases between them. In germline, CDR1 is SGHNT, CDR2 YYREEE (reference sequence). This CDR3 has 13 residues. The CDR3 reads CASSLQGDYGYTF. The CDR3, as DNA: TGTGCCAGCAGCCTACAGGGCGATTATGGCTACACCTTC.

This chain connects TRBV28 to TRBJ1-1; D is perhaps TRBD1 (6 bases). Trimming removed 7 bases at V and 9 bases at J, with 15 bases between. Germline lookup yields CDR1 MDHEN and CDR2 SYDVKM. This CDR3 contains 12 residues. DNA of the CDR3: TGTGCCAGCACGCAACAGGGTCTGAAAGCTTTCTTT. It yields the protein CASTQQGLKAFF.

The chain is built from TRBV4-1 and TRBJ1-1; D possibly corresponds to TRBD1 (5 bases). This CDR3 contains 15 residues. Trimming removed 0 bases from V and 3 bases from J, with 11 bases in between. The V gene's germline CDR1 is MGHRA and CDR2 YSYEKL. The CDR3, as DNA: TGCGCCAGCAGCCAAGAATGGGGGGGGGACACTGAAGCTTTCTTT. The encoded protein is CASSQEWGGDTEAFF.

This chain uses TRBV5-1 with TRBJ1-1; D remains unclear. With 0 bases removed from V and 0 bases from J, the gap between germline ends came to 9 bases. Germline V gene sequence: CDR1 SGHRS, CDR2 YFSETQ. This CDR3 contains 15 residues. Here the CDR3 DNA reads TGCGCCAGCAGCTTGGCCGAGGGTCTGAACACTGAAGCTTTCTTT. Its translation: CASSLAEGLNTEAFF.

The rearrangement uses TRBV9 and TRBJ1-1; the D is unclear. The V and J ends lost 3 bases and 2 bases respectively, with 17 bases between them. Germline CDR1 SGDLS, CDR2 YYNGEE. This CDR3 has 16 residues. Here the CDR3 DNA reads TGTGCCAGCAGCGCTCCCCAAGGAGGAGGTAACACTGAAGCTTTCTTT. It is translated as CASSAPQGGGNTEAFF.

The rearrangement links TRBV7-8 to TRBJ2-7; D is possibly TRBD1 (6 bases). Per germline, CDR1 SGHVS and CDR2 FQNEAQ. The CDR3 loop spans 14 amino acids. Deletions cut 2 bases from V and 5 bases from J, with 13 bases between. The CDR3 DNA reads TGTGCCAGCAGCTTACCCTCCACAGGGAACGAGCAGTACTTC. This encodes CASSLPSTGNEQYF. Complete variable domain (other parts from reference TRBV7-8 and TRBJ2-7): GAGVSQSPRYKVAKRGQDVALRCDPISGHVSLFWYQQALGQGPEFLTYFQNEAQLDKSGLPSDRFFAERPEGSVSTLKIQRTQQEDSAVYLCASSLPSTGNEQYFGPGTRLTVT.

The V gene is TRBV4-2, the J gene TRBJ1-2; the match to TRBD1 covers 9 bases. CDR1 is LGHNA and CDR2 is YNFKEQ in the germline V gene. Losses at the gene ends were 0 bases for V and 2 bases for J; bases not matched to a gene: 4. CDR3 length: 16 amino acids. This chain's CDR3 is CASSQDGTGKNYGYTF. CDR3 nucleotides: TGTGCCAGCAGCCAAGATGGGACAGGGAAGAACTATGGCTACACCTTC.

V and J are TRBV2 and TRBJ1-5, with 8 bases lining up with TRBD1. This CDR3 contains 16 residues. CDR1 is SNHLY and CDR2 is FYNNEI in the germline V gene. The J segment lost 0 bases and the V segment lost 4 bases, leaving 5 bases of the junction unmatched. CDR3 in amino acids: CASSARTGYSNQPQHF. The CDR3 DNA follows: TGTGCCAGCAGTGCCCGGACAGGGTATAGCAATCAGCCCCAGCATTTT.